The clone carrying this T cell receptor (beta chain) was counted a single time. The PCR had 60 Vbeta and 13 Jbeta primers. Generated by immunoSEQ multiplex PCR, the TCRdb table keeps only in-frame clones and is missing some. The sample carries 130,000 or so clones, over 60% recorded once. This CDR3 contains 15 residues. J was trimmed by 3 bases and V by 4 bases; bases with no gene match: 5. The germline V gene has CDR1 LGHNA and CDR2 YNFKEQ. The data derive from a study of cytomegalovirus exposure and HLA in healthy donors. The sequence was obtained from a middle-aged woman in good health and CMV-seronegative. Sequences were obtained from PBMCs. The rearrangement uses TRBV4-2 and TRBJ1-2, with TRBD1 identical over 10 bases. The CDR3 bases are TGTGCCAGCAGCCCCAGGACAGGGGGGGACTATGGCTACACCTTC. It codes for CASSPRTGGDYGYTF.